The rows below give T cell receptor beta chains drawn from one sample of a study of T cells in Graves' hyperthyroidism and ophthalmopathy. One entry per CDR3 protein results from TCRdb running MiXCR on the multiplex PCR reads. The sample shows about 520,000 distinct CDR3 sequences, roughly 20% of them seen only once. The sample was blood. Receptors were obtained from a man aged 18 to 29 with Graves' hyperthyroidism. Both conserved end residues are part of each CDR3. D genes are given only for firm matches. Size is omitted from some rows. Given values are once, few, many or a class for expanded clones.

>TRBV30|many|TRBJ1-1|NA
CAWIPRRVFGTEAFF
TGTGCCTGGATCCCTCGACGGGTATTCGGGACTGAAGCTTTCTTT
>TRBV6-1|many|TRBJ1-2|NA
CASRDTPYGYTF
TGTGCCAGCAGAGACACCCCCTATGGCTACACCTTC
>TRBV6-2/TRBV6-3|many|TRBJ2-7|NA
CASSAGGQFYEQYF
TGTGCCAGCAGCGCAGGGGGGCAGTTTTACGAGCAGTACTTC
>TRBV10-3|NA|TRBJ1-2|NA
CAISPSGGADYGYTF
TGTGCCATCAGCCCTTCGGGGGGCGCAGACTATGGCTACACCTTC
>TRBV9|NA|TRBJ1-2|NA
CASSVGSVGGYTF
TGTGCCAGCAGCGTAGGGAGCGTCGGAGGCTACACCTTC
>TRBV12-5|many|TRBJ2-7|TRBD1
CASGLGTGSREQYF
TGTGCTAGTGGTTTGGGGACAGGGTCTAGGGAGCAGTACTTC
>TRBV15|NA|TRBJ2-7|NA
CATSRRPLSYEQYF
TGTGCCACCAGCAGGCGACCGCTAAGCTACGAGCAGTACTTC
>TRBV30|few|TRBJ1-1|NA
CAWAKGLSAFF
TGTGCCTGGGCGAAGGGGTTGTCAGCTTTCTTT
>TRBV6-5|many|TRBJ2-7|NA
CASSYSPTYEQYF
TGTGCCAGCAGTTACTCGCCCACCTACGAGCAGTACTTC
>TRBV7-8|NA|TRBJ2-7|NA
CASSRERGTGYEQYF
TGTGCCAGCAGCCGAGAGAGGGGCACGGGTTACGAGCAGTACTTC
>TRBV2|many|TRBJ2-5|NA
CASNVEETQYF
TGTGCCAGCAATGTAGAGGAGACCCAGTACTTC
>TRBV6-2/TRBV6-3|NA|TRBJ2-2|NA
CASGRGGELFF
TGTGCCAGCGGAAGGGGCGGGGAGCTGTTTTTT
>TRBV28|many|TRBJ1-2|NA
CASEAGDNYGYTF
TGTGCCAGCGAAGCGGGGGACAACTATGGCTACACCTTC
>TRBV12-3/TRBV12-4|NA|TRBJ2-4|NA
CASSLYQGRRAKNIQYF
TGTGCCAGCAGTTTATACCAGGGAAGGAGAGCCAAAAACATTCAGTACTTC
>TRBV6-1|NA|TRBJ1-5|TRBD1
CASSERGTVDYSNQPQHF
TGTGCCAGCAGTGAACGAGGGACAGTAGATTATAGCAATCAGCCCCAGCATTTT
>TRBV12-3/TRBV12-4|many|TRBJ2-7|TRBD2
CASQNSGRYEQYF
TGTGCCAGTCAGAATAGCGGGAGATACGAGCAGTACTTC
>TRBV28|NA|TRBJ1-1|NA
CASSSQRGHTEAFF
TGTGCCAGCAGTTCCCAGCGTGGACACACTGAAGCTTTCTTT
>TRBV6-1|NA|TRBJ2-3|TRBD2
CASRTSGASTDTQYF
TGTGCCAGCCGGACTAGCGGAGCTAGCACAGATACGCAGTATTTT
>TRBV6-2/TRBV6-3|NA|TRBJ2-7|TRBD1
CASTSGQGPYEQYF
TGTGCCAGCACTTCTGGACAGGGGCCCTACGAGCAGTACTTC
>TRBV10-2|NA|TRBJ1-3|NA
CASNAGWGVGNTIYF
TGCGCCAGCAACGCTGGATGGGGGGTCGGAAACACCATATATTTT
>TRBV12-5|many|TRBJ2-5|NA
CASGWGVQETQYF
TGTGCTAGTGGTTGGGGAGTCCAAGAGACCCAGTACTTC
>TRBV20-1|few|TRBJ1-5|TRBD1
CSFHPGGVNQPQHF
TGCAGTTTTCACCCAGGGGGGGTAAATCAGCCCCAGCATTTT
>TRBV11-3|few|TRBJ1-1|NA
CASSPGPLGAFF
TGTGCCAGCAGCCCAGGGCCTCTAGGAGCTTTCTTT
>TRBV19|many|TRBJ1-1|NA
CASSSQVRVTEAFF
TGTGCCAGTAGTTCTCAGGTTCGGGTCACTGAAGCTTTCTTT
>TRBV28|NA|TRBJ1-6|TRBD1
CASSSRGLSPLHF
TGTGCCAGCAGCTCTAGGGGGCTATCACCCCTCCACTTT
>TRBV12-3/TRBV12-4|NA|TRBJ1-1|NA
CASSFLISVGTEAFF
TGTGCCAGCAGTTTTTTAATCAGCGTTGGCACTGAAGCTTTCTTT
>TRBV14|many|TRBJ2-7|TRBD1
CASSRGTAWVQYF
TGTGCCAGCAGCCGGGGGACAGCCTGGGTCCAGTACTTC
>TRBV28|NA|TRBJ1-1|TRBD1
CASSFLSGQIRSAFF
TGTGCCAGCAGTTTTTTATCGGGACAGATAAGGTCGGCTTTCTTT
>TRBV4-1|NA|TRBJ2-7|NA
CASSQEPGDISYEQYF
TGCGCCAGCAGCCAAGAACCCGGGGACATCAGTTACGAGCAGTACTTC
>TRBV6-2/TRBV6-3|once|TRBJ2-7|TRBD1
CASSMDRSYEQYF
TGTGCCAGCAGTATGGACAGGAGCTACGAGCAGTACTTC
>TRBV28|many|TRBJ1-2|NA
CASSVVTYGYTF
TGTGCCAGCAGTGTTGTGACATATGGCTACACCTTC
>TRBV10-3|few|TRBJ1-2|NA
CAISERAGDVPNYGYTF
TGTGCCATCAGTGAGAGGGCCGGCGACGTTCCGAACTATGGCTACACCTTC
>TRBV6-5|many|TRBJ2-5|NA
CASSYSLAQVGETQYF
TGTGCCAGCAGTTACTCCCTGGCGCAGGTAGGGGAGACCCAGTACTTC
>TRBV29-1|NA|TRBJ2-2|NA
CSVGGRDTGELFF
TGCAGCGTTGGGGGCAGGGACACCGGGGAGCTGTTTTTT
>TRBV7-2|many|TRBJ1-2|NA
CASRLGRGARRSNYGYTF
TGTGCCAGCAGATTAGGGCGGGGGGCCCGCAGATCCAACTATGGCTACACCTTC
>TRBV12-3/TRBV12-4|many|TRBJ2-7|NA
CASSPSGTGSSYEQYF
TGTGCCAGCAGTCCATCCGGGACGGGAAGCTCCTACGAGCAGTACTTC
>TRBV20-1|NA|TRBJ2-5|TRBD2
CSASALAGGRSETQYF
TGCAGTGCTAGTGCACTAGCGGGAGGGCGGTCAGAGACCCAGTACTTC
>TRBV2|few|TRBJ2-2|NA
CASRSGGQVGELFF
TGTGCCAGCAGATCGGGGGGCCAAGTCGGGGAGCTGTTTTTT
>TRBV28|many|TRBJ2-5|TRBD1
CASSMGQGAWETQYF
TGTGCCAGCAGTATGGGACAGGGGGCGTGGGAGACCCAGTACTTC
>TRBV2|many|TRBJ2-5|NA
CASAFDRIQETQYF
TGTGCCAGTGCTTTCGACAGGATCCAAGAGACCCAGTACTTC
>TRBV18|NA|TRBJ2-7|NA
CASSPPARGSSEQYF
TGTGCCAGCTCACCACCCGCCCGGGGGTCAAGCGAGCAGTACTTC